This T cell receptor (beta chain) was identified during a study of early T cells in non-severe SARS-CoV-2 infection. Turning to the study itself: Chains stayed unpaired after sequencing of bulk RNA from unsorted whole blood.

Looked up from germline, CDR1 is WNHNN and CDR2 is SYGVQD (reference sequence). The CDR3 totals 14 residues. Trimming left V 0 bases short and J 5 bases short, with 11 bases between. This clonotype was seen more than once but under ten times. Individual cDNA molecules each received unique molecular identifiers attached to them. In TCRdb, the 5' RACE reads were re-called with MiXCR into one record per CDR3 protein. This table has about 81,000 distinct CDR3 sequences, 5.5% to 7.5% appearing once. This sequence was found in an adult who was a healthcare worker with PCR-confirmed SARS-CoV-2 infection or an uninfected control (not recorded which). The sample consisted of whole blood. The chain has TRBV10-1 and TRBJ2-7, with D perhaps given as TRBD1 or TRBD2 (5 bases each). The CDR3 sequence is CASSESRGMNEQYF. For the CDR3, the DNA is TGCGCCAGCAGTGAGTCGAGGGGAATGAACGAGCAGTACTTC.